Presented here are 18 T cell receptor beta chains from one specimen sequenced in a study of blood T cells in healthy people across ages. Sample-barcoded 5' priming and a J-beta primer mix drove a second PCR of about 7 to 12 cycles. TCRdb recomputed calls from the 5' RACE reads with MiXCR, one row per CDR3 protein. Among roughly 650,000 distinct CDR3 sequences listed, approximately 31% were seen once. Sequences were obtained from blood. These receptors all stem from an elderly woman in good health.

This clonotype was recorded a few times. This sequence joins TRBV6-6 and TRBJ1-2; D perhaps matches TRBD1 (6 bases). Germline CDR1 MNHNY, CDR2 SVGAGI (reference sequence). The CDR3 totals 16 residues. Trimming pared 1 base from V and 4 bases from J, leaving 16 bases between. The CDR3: CASSYLGGESGYGYTF. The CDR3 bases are TGTGCCAGCAGTTACTTAGGGGGGGAGTCAGGCTATGGCTACACCTTC.

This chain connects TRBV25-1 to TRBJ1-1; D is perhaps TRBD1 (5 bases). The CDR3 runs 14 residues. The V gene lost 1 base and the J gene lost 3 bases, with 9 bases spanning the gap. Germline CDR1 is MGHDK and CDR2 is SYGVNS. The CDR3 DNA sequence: TGTGCCAGCAGTGAATTGGGGGATGACACTGAAGCTTTCTTT. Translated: CASSELGDDTEAFF.

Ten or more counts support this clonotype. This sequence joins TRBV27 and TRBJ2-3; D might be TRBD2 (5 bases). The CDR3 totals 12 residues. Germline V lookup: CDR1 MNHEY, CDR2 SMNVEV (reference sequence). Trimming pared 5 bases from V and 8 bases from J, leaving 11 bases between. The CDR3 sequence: CASSRGWGTQYF. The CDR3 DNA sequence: TGTGCCAGCAGTCGGGGTTGGGGTACGCAGTATTTT.

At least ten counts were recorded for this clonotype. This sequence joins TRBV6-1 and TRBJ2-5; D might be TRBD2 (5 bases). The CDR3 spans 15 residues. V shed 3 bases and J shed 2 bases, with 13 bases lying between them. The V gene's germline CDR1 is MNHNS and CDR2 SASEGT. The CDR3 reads CASSELRGSQETQYF. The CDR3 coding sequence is TGTGCCAGCAGTGAGCTCCGAGGGTCACAAGAGACCCAGTACTTC.

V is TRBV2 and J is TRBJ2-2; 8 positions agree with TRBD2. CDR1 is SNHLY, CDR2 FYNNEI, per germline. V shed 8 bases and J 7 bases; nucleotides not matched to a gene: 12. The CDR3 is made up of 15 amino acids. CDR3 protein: CASATPGGVGGELFF. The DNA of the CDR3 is TGTGCCAGCGCCACGCCCGGGGGGGTCGGCGGGGAGCTGTTTTTT.

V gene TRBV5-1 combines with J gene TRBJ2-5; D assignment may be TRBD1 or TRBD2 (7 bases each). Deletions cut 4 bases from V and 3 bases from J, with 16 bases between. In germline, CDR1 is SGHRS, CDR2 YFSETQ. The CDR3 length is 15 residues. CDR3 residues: CASSDRQGGEETQYF. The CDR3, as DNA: TGCGCCAGCAGCGACCGACAGGGAGGGGAAGAGACCCAGTACTTC.

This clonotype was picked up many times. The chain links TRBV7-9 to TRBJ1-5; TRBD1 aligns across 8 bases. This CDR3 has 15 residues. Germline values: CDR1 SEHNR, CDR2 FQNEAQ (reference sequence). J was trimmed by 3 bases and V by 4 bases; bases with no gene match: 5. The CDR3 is CASSSETGVNQPQHF. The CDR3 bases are TGTGCCAGCAGCTCCGAGACAGGGGTCAATCAGCCCCAGCATTTT.

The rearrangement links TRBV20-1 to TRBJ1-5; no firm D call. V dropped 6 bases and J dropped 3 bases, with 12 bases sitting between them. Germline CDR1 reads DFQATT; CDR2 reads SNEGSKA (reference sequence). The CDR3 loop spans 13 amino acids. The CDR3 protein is CSATSVVNQPQHF. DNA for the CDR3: TGCAGTGCAACCAGTGTCGTCAATCAGCCCCAGCATTTT.

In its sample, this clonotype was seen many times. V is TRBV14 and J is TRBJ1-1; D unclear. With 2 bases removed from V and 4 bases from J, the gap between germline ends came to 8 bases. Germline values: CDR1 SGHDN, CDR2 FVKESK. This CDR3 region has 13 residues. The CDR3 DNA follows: TGTGCCAGCAGCCAACAATGGGGCACTGAAGCTTTCTTT. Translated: CASSQQWGTEAFF.

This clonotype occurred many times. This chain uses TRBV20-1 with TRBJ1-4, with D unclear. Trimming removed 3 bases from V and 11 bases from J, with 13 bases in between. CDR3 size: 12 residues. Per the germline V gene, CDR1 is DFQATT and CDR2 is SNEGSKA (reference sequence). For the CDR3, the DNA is TGCAGTGCTAGCCACAGTTTCGGGAAACTGTTTTTT. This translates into CSASHSFGKLFF.

CDR3 DNA sequence: TGTGCCAGCAGCTTAGAAGGAACAGGGGGATTCGGGGAGCTGTTTTTT. This codes for CASSLEGTGGFGELFF. J is TRBJ2-2 and V is TRBV7-2; TRBD1 matches at 8 bases. V dropped 1 base and J dropped 7; count of bases not matched to a gene: 8. CDR3 size: 16 residues. Looked up from germline, CDR1 is SGHTA and CDR2 is FQGNSA.

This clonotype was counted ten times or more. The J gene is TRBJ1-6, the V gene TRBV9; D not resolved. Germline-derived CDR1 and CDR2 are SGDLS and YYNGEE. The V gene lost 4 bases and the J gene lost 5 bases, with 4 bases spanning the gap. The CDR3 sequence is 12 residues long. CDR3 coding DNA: TGTGCCAGCAGCCGAGATAATTCACCCCTCCACTTT. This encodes CASSRDNSPLHF.

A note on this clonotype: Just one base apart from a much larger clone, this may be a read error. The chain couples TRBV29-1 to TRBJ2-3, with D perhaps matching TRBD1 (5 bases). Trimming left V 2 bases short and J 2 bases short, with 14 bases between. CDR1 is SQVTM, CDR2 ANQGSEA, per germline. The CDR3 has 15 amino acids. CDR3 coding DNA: TGCAGCGTTGAAAAGAGGACACTATCCACAGATACGCAGTATTTT. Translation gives CSVEKRTLSTDTQYF.

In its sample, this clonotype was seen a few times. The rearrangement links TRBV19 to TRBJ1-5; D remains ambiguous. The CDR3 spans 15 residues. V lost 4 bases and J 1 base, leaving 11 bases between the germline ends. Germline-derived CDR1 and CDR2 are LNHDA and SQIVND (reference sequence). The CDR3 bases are TGTGCCAGTAGTACCGCCCTACACAGCAATCAGCCCCAGCATTTT. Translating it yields CASSTALHSNQPQHF.

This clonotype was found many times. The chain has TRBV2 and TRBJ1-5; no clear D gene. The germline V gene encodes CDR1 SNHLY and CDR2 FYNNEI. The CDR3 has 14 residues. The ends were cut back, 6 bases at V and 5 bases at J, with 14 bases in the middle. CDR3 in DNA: TGTGCCAGCAGCGTGAGACGGGTAGATCAGCCCCAGCATTTT. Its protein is CASSVRRVDQPQHF.

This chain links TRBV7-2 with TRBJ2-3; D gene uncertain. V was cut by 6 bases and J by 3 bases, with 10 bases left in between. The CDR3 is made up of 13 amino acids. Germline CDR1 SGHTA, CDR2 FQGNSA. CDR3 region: CASSRLPTDTQYF. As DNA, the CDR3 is TGTGCCAGCAGTCGACTCCCAACAGATACGCAGTATTTT.

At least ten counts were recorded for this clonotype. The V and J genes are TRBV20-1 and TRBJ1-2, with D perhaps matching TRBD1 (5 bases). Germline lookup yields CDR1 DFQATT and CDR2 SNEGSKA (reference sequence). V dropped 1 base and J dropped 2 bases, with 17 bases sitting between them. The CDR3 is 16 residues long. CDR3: CSARGFGKAGNYGYTF. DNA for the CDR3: TGCAGTGCTAGAGGGTTCGGAAAGGCAGGGAACTATGGCTACACCTTC.

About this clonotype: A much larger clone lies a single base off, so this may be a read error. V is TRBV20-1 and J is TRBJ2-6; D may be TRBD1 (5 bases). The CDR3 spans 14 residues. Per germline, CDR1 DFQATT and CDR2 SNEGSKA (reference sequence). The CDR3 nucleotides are TGCAGTGCTAGTAAAGGGGATGGGGCCAACGTCCGGACTTTC. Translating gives CSASKGDGANVRTF.